This T cell receptor (beta chain) was identified in a study of blood T cell repertoires in COVID-19. Overall study context: The study drew acute and convalescent COVID-19 samples from the United States, Italy and Spain.

In the original analysis: Estimates of nucleated cell counts were drawn from the amplification of reference gene primers. The table came from immunoSEQ multiplex PCR; TCRdb's copy has only in-frame clones and leaves some out. The V and J calls and clone size are taken from that table; D and trimming were inferred from the DNA. This sample has about 130,000 clones, with around three quarters found just once. Germline CDR1 reads LNHDA; CDR2 reads SQIVND (reference sequence). Trimming shortened V by 6 bases and J by 7 bases, and 13 bases separated the two germline ends. The CDR3 sequence is 13 residues long.

Sequencing input: peripheral blood. V and J are TRBV19 and TRBJ2-1; weak D call: TRBD1 (6 bases). This TCR derives from a human donor in a cohort sampled during active COVID-19. CDR3 DNA: TGTGCCAGTAGCCATCTACAGGGTAATGAGCAGTTCTTC. As protein: CASSHLQGNEQFF.